These 4 T cell receptor beta chains originate from one sample sequenced in a study of T cell changes during pregnancy in multiple sclerosis (dated by TCRdb to the late 2010s). Library method: the immunoSEQ multiplex PCR assay. TCRdb took over this immuneACCESS table, retaining in-frame rearrangements with V and J assigned. Such tables are incomplete; in checked studies, under half of the missing clones stem from an unresolved V gene, and the remainder is unexplained. The sample table holds about 49,000 clones, of which roughly 92% were seen once. 0.3% to 0.45% of the sample rests with the top ten. The sequenced sample was CD4+ T cells from peripheral blood mononuclear cells, obtained in the second trimester of pregnancy. The receptors were gathered from a female donor in good health, enrolled as a control in a pregnancy study.

With respect to this clone: The junction departs from the called germline gene at one end, perhaps through a read error. The CDR3 reads CASSGRFLGNF. The CDR3, as DNA: TGTGCCAGCAGTGGTCGGTTCCTTGGTAACTTC. V is TRBV6-1 and J is TRBJ2-7; D gene ambiguous. This CDR3 has 11 amino acids. Germline CDR1 and CDR2: MNHNS and SASEGT.

The V and J genes are TRBV30 and TRBJ2-1; TRBD1 matches 8 bases. From germline, CDR1 is GTSNPN and CDR2 SVGIG (reference sequence). The CDR3 consists of 15 residues. Trimming removed 5 bases from V and 3 bases from J; junction bases left unmatched: 9. The CDR3 sequence is CAWATGTGYYNEQFF. The DNA of the CDR3 is TGTGCCTGGGCAACCGGGACAGGCTACTACAATGAGCAGTTCTTC. The variable domain in full, completed from reference TRBV30 and TRBJ2-1, reads SQTIHQWPATLVQPVGSPLSLECTVEGTSNPNLYWYRQAAGRGLQLLFYSVGIGQISSEVPQNLSASRPQDRQFILSSKKLLLSDSGFYLCAWATGTGYYNEQFFGPGTRLTVL.

V usage is TRBV30 and J usage is TRBJ1-2; possible D gene TRBD1, 5 bases. The ends were cut back, 3 bases at V and 4 bases at J, with 12 bases in the middle. Germline CDR1 and CDR2: GTSNPN and SVGIG (reference sequence). The CDR3 runs 13 residues. CDR3 DNA sequence: TGTGCCTGGAGCAGGGCGGGGGGCTATGGCTACACCTTC. The encoded protein is CAWSRAGGYGYTF.

The chain recombines TRBV5-1 with TRBJ2-1, with TRBD2 matching over 8 bases. The CDR3 consists of 15 residues. The J segment lost 4 bases and the V segment lost 4 bases, leaving 7 bases of the junction unmatched. Looked up from germline, CDR1 is SGHRS and CDR2 is YFSETQ. CDR3 loop: CASSPAAGEYNEQFF. CDR3 sequence (DNA): TGCGCCAGCAGCCCGGCAGCGGGGGAGTACAATGAGCAGTTCTTC.